Each of the 3 T cell receptor beta chains below was sequenced from the same sample in a study of regulatory T cells in long-lasting Graves disease. Time point specified: newly diagnosed GD, antithyroid drugs for less than 3 months. TCR sequences were obtained from RNA taken from PBMCs. Building of the TCR beta libraries involved iRepertoire HTBI primers and Arm-PCR of CDR3 regions. TCRdb processed the multiplex PCR reads anew with MiXCR; each CDR3 protein has one entry. This sample carries about 540,000 distinct CDR3 sequences, 13% of them seen once, and the ten largest clones take 8% to 10%. This sample also appeared in a second study, on T cells in Graves' hyperthyroidism and ophthalmopathy.

The sample consisted of peripheral blood mononuclear cells (PBMCs), taken at new diagnosis, from a patient treated with antithyroid drugs. Receptor source: a man aged 30 to 45 with Graves disease.

The sample holds a few counts of this clonotype. This sequence joins TRBV6-2 or TRBV6-3 and TRBJ2-5; a weak D match, TRBD1 (5 bases). In germline, CDR1 is MNHEY, CDR2 SVGEGT. The CDR3 is 17 amino acids. Trimming stripped 0 bases from V and 5 bases from J, with 19 bases between. The CDR3 sequence: CASSYSPPNRIQETQYF. The CDR3 DNA reads as TGTGCCAGCAGTTACTCTCCCCCCAACAGGATACAGGAGACCCAGTACTTC.

This clonotype has a count of ten or more. The genes are TRBV28 and TRBJ2-7, with 12 positions matching TRBD1. The V gene end was trimmed by 4 bases and the J gene end by 4 bases; junction bases not matched to a gene: 5. CDR1 and CDR2 (germline): MDHEN, SYDVKM. The CDR3 is 15 residues long. CDR3 sequence: CASSSGQGAFYEQYF. CDR3 coding DNA: TGTGCCAGCAGTTCGGGACAGGGGGCTTTTTACGAGCAGTACTTC.

This clonotype was counted ten times or more. The chain is built from TRBV27 and TRBJ2-1, with D hard to call. The CDR3 consists of 13 residues. Deletions cut 7 bases from V and 8 bases from J, with 15 bases between. CDR1 MNHEY and CDR2 SMNVEV come from the germline V gene (reference sequence). The CDR3 bases are TGTGCCAGCAAAACCCCTAGAGGCGATGAGCAGTTCTTC. It encodes CASKTPRGDEQFF.